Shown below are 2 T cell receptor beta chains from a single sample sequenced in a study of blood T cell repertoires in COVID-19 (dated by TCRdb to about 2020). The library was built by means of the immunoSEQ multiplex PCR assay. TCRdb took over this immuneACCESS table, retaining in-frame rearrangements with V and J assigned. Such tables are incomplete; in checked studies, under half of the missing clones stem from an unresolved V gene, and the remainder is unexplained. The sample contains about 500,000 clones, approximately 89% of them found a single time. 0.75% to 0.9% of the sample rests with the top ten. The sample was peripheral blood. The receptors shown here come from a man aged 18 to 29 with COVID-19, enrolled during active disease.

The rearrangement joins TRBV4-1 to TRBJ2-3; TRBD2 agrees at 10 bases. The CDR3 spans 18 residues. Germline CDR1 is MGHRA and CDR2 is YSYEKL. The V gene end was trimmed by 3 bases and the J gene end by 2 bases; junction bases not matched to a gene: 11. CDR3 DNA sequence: TGCGCCAGCAGCCATCATGCGGCTCTAGCGGGAGCCACAGATACGCAGTATTTT. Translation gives CASSHHAALAGATDTQYF.

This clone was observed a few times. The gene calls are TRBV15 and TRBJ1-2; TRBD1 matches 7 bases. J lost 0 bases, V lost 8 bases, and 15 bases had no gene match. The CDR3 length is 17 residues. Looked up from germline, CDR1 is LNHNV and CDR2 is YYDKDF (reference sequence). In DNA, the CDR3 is TGTGCCACCCGTGATGTTACAGGGGAGAGAGCTAACTATGGCTACACCTTC. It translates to CATRDVTGERANYGYTF.